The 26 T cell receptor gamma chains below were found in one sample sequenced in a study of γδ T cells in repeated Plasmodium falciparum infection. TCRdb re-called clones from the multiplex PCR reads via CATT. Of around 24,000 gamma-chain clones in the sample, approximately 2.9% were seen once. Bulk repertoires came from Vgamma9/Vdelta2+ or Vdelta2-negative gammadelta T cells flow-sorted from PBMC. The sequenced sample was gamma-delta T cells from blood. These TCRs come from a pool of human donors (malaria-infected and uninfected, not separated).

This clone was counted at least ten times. Written as DNA, the CDR3 is TGTGCCACCTGGGACGGACTCTGTTATTATAAGAAACTCTTT. This encodes CATWDGLCYYKKLF. The chain links TRGV2 to TRGJ1 or TRGJ2. CDR1 and CDR2 (germline): EGSNGY, YDSYNSKV. V was clipped by 1 base and J by 3 bases; unmatched bases: 6. The CDR3 extends over 14 amino acids.

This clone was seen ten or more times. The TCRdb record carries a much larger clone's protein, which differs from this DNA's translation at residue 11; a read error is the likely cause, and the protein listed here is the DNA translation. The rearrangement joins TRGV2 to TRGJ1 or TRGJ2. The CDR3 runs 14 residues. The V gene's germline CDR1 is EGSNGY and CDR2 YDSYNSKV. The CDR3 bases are TGTGCCACCTGGGACGGATTAACGCATTATAGGAAACTCTTT. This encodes CATWDGLTHYRKLF.

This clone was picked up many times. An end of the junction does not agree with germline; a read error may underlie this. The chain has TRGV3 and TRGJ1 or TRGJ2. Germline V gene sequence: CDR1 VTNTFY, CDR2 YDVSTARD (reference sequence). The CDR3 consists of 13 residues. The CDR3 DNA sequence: TGTGCCACCTGGAACAGGGTTTATTATAAGAAACTCTTT. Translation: CATWNRVYYKKLF.

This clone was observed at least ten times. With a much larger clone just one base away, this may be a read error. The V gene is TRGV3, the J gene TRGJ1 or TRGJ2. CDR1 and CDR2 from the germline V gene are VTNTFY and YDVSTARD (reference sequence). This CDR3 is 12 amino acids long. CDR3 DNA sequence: TGTGCCACCTGGGACAGTCGCCATAAGAAGCTCTTT. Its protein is CATWDSRHKKLF.

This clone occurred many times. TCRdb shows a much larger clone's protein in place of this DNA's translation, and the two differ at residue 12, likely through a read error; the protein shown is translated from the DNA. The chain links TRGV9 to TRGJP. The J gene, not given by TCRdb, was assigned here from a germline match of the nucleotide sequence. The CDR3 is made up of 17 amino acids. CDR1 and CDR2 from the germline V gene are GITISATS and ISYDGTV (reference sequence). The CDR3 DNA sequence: TGTGCCTTGTGGGAGGACTCGCAAGAGTTGGGCAGAAAAATCAAGGTATTT. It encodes CALWEDSQELGRKIKVF.

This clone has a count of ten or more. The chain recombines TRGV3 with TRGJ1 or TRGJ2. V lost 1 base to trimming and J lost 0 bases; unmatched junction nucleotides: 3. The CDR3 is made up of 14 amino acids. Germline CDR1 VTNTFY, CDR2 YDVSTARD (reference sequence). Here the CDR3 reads CATWDSLNYYKKLF. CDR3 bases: TGTGCCACCTGGGACAGTTTGAATTATTATAAGAAACTCTTT.

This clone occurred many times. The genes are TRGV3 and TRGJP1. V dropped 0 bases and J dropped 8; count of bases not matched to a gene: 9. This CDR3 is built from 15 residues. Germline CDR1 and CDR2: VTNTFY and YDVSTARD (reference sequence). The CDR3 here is CATWDRTPQGWFKIF. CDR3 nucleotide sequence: TGTGCCACCTGGGACAGGACCCCACAAGGTTGGTTCAAGATATTT.

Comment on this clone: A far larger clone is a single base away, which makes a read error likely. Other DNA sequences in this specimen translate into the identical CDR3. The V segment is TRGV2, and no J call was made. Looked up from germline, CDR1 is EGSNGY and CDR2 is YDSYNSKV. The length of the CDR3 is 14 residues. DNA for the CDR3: TGTGCCACCTGGGACGGGCCTCGGAATTATAAGAAGCTCTTT. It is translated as CATWDGPRNYKKLF.

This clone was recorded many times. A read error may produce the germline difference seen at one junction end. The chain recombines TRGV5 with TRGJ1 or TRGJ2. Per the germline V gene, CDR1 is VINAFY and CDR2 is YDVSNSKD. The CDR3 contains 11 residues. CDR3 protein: CATWDRQQKLF. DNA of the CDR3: TGTGCCACCTGGGACAGGCAGCAGAAACTATTT.

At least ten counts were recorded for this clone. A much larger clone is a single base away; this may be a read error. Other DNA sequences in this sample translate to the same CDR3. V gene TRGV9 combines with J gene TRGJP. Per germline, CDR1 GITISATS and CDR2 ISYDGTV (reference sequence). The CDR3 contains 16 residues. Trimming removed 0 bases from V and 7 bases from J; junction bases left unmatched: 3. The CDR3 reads CALWEVGELGKKIKVF. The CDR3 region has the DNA TGTGCCTTGTGGGAGGTGGGCGAGTTGGGCAAAAAAATCAAGGTATTT.

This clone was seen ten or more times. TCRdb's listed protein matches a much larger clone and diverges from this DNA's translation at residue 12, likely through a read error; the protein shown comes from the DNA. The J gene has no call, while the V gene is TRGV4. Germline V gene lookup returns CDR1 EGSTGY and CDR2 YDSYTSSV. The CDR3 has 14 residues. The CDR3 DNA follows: TGTGCCACCTGGCAAAAGAGTAGTGATTGGATCGAGACGTTT. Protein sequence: CATWQKSSDWIETF.

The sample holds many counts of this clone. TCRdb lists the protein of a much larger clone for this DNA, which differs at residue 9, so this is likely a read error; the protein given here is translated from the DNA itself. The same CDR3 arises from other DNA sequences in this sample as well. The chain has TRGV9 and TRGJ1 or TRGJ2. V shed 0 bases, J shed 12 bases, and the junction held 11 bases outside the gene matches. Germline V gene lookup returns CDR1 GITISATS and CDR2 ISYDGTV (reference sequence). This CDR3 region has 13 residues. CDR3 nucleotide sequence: TGTGCCTTGTGGGAGGTGCCCGGGAGTTGGAAACTCTTT. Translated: CALWEVPGSWKLF.

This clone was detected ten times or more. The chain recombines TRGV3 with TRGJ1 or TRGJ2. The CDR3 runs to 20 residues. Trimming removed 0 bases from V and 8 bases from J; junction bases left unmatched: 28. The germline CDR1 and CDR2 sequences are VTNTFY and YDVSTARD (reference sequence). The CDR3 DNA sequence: TGTGCCACCTGGGACAGGCCATTAAAACCATGGGGGATAGTTCGCCATAAGAAACTCTTT. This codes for CATWDRPLKPWGIVRHKKLF.

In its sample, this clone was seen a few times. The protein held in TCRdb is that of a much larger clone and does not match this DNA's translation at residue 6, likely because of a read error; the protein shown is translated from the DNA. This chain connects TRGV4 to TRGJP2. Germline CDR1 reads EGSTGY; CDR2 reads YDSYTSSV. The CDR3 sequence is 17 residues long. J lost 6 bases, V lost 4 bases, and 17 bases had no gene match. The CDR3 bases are TGTGCCACCTGGGACGACCTTGTGGGAGAGGGTGATTGGATCAAGACGTTT. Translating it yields CATWDDLVGEGDWIKTF.

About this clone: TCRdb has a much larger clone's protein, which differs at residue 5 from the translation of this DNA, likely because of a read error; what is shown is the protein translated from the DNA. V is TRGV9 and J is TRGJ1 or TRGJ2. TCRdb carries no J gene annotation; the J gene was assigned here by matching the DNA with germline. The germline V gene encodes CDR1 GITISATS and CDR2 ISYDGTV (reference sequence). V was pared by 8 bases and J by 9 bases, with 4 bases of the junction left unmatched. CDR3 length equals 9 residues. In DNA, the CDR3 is TGTGCCTTGTCCTGTAAGAAACTCTTT. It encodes CALSCKKLF.

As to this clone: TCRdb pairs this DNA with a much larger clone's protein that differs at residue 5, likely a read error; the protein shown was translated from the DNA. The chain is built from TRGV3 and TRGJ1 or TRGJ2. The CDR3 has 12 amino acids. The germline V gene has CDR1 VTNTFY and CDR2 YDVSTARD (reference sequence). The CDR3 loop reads CATWVRHYKKLF. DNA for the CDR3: TGTGCCACCTGGGTCAGGCACTATAAGAAACTCTTT.

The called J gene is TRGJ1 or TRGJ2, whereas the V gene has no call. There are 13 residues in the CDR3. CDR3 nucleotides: TGTGCCACCTGGACAGGCCAGGAGTATAAGAAACTCTTT. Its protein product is CATWTGQEYKKLF.

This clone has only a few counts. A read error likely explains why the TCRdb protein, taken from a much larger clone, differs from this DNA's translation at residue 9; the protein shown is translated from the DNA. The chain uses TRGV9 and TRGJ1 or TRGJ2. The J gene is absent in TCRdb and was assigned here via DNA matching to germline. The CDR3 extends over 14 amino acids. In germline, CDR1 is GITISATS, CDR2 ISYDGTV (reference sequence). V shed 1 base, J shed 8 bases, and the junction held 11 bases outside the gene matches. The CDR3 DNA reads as TGTGCCTTGTGGGAGGTCCCCCATGAGGATAAGAAACTCTTT. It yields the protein CALWEVPHEDKKLF.

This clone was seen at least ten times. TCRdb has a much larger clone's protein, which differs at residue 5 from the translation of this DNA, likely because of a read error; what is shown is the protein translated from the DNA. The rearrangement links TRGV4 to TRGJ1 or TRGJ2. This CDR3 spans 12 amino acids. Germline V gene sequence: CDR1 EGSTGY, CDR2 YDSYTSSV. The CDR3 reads CATWGGHLRKLF. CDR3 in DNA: TGTGCCACCTGGGGTGGGCACTTGAGGAAACTCTTT.

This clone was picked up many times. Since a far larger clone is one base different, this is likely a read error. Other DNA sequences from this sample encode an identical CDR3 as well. The CDR3 coding sequence is TGTGCCTTGTGGGAGGTCTTACTGCCTTATTATAAGAAACTCTTT. Its translation: CALWEVLLPYYKKLF. The chain couples TRGV9 to TRGJ1 or TRGJ2. The J gene is absent in TCRdb and was assigned here via DNA matching to germline. The CDR3 is 15 amino acids. V shed 1 base, J shed 3 bases, and the junction held 9 bases outside the gene matches. Germline loops: CDR1 GITISATS, CDR2 ISYDGTV (reference sequence).

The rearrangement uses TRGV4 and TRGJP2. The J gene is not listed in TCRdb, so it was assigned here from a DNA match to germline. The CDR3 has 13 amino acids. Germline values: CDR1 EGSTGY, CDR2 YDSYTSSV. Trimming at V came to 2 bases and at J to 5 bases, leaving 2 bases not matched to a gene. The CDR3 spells CATWDVSDWIKTF. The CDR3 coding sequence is TGTGCCACCTGGGATGTAAGTGATTGGATCAAGACGTTT.

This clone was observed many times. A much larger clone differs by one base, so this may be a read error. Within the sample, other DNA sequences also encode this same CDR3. In DNA, the CDR3 is TGTGCCACCTGGGACGGGCCCGGGTATAAGAAACTCTTT. Amino acids: CATWDGPGYKKLF. This sequence joins TRGV2 and TRGJ1 or TRGJ2. The CDR3 loop spans 13 amino acids. Germline lookup yields CDR1 EGSNGY and CDR2 YDSYNSKV. Trimming took 0 bases from V and 7 from J; bases not matched to a gene: 6.

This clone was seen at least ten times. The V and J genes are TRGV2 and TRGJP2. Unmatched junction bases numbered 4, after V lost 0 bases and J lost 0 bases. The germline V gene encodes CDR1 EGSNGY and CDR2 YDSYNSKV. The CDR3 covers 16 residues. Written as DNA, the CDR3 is TGTGCCACCTGGGACGGGTCGTATAGTAGTGATTGGATCAAGACGTTT. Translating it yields CATWDGSYSSDWIKTF.

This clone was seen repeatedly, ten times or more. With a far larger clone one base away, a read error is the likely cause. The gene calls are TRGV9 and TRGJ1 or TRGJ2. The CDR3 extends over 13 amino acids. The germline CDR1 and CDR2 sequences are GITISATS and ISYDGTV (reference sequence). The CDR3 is CASWEDSYYKKLF. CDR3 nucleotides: TGTGCCTCGTGGGAGGACAGTTATTATAAGAAACTCTTT.

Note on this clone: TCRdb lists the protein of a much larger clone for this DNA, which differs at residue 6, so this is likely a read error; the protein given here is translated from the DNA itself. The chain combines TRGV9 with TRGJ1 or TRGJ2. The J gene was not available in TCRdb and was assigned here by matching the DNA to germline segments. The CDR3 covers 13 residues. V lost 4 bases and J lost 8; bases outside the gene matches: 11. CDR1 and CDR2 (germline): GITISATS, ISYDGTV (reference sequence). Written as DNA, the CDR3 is TGTGCCTTGTGGGAAAACCAAATGGATAAGAAACTCTTT. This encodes CALWENQMDKKLF.

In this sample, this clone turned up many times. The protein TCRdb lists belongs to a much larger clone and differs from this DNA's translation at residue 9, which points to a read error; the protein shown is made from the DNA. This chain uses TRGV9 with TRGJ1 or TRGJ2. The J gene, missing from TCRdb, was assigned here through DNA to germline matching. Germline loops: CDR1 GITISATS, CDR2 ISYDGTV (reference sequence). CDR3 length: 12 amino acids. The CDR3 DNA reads TGTGCCTTGTGGGAGTGGTATTATAGGAAACTCTTT. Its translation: CALWEWYYRKLF.